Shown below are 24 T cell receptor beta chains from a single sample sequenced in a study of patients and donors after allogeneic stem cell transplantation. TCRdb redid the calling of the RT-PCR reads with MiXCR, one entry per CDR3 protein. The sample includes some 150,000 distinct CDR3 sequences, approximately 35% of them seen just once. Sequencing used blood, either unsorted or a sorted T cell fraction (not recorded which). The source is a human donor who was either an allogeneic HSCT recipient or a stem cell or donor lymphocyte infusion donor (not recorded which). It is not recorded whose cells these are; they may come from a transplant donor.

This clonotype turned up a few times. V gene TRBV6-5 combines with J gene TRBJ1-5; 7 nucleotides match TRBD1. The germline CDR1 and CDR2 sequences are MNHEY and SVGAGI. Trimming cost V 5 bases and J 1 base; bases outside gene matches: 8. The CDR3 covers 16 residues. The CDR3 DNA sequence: TGTGCCAGCAGTAAGAGACAGGGCAGGAGCAATCAGCCCCAGCATTTT. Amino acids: CASSKRQGRSNQPQHF.

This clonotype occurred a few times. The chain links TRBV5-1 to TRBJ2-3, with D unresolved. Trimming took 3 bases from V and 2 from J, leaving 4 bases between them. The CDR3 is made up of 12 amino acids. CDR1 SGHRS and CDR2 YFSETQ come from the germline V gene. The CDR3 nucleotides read TGCGCCAGCAGCTGGACCACAGATACGCAGTATTTT. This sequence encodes CASSWTTDTQYF.

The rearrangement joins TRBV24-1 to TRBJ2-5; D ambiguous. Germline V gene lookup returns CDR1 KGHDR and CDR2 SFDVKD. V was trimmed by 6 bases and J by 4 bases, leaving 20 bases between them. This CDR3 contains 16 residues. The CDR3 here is CATSPTGHPGGETQYF. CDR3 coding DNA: TGTGCCACCAGTCCTACCGGGCACCCGGGTGGAGAGACCCAGTACTTC.

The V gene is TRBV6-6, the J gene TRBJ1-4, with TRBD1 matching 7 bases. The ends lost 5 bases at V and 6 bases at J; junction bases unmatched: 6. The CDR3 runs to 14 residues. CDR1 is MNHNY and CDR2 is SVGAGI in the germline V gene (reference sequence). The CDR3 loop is CASSPQGEDEKLFF. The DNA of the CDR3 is TGTGCCAGCAGTCCGCAGGGGGAGGATGAAAAACTGTTTTTT.

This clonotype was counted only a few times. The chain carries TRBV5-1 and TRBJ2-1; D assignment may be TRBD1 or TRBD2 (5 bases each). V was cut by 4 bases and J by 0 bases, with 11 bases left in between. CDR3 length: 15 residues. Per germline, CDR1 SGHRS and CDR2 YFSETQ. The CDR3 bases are TGCGCCAGCAGCCGGGACGGCCCCTCCTACAATGAGCAGTTCTTC. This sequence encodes CASSRDGPSYNEQFF.

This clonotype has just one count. CDR3 protein: CASRGQGPDQETQYF. DNA for the CDR3: TGTGCCAGCAGGGGACAGGGGCCGGACCAAGAGACCCAGTACTTC. The rearrangement links TRBV9 to TRBJ2-5; 10 nucleotides align to TRBD1. The CDR3 has 15 amino acids. V lost 5 bases, J lost 0 bases, and 4 bases stayed unmatched. The V gene's germline CDR1 is SGDLS and CDR2 YYNGEE.

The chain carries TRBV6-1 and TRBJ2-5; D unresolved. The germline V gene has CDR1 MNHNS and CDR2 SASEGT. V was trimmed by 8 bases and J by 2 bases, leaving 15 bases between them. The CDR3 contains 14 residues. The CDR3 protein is CASQALGWQETQYF. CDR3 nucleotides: TGTGCCAGCCAGGCCCTCGGGTGGCAAGAGACCCAGTACTTC.

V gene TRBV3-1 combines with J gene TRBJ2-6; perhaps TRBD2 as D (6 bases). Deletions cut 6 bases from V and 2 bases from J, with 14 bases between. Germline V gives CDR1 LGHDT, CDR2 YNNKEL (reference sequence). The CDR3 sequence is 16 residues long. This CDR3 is CASRQRGGAGANVLTF. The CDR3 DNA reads TGTGCCAGCAGGCAAAGGGGAGGAGCTGGGGCCAACGTCCTGACTTTC.

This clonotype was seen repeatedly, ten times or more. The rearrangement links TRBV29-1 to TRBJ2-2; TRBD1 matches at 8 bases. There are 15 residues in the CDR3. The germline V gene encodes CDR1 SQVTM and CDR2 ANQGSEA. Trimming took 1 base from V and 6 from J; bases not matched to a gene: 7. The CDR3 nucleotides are TGCAGCGTTGAAGGCCCCAGGGGGCACGCCGGGGAGCTGTTTTTT. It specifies CSVEGPRGHAGELFF.

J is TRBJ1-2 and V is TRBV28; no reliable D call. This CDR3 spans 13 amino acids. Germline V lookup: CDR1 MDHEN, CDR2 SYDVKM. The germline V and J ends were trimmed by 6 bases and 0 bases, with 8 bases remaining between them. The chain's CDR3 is CASRLAANYGYTF. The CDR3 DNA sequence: TGTGCCAGCAGATTAGCAGCTAACTATGGCTACACCTTC.

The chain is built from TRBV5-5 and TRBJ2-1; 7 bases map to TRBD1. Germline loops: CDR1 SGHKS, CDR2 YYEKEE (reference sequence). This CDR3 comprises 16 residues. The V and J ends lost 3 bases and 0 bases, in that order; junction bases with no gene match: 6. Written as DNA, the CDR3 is TGTGCCAGCAGCTCCGACAGGGTACTCTCCTACAATGAGCAGTTCTTC. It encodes CASSSDRVLSYNEQFF.

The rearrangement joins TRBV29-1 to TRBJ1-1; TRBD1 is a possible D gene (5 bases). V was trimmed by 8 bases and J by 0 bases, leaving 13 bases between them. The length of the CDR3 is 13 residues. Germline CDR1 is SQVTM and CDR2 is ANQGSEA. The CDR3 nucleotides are TGCAGCACAGACGGGGGAATGAACACTGAAGCTTTCTTT. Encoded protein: CSTDGGMNTEAFF. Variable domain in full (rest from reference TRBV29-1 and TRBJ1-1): SAVISQKPSRDICQRGTSLTIQCQVDSQVTMMFWYRQQPGQSLTLIATANQGSEATYESGFVIDKFPISRPNLTFSTLTVSNMSPEDSSIYLCSTDGGMNTEAFFGQGTRLTVV.

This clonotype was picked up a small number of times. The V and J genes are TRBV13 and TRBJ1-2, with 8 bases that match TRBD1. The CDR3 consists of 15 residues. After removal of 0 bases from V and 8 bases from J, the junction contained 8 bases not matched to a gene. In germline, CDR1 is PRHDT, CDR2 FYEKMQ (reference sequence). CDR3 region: CASSLGPSGGEGYTF. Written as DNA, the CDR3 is TGTGCCAGCAGCTTAGGACCCTCAGGGGGCGAAGGCTACACCTTC.

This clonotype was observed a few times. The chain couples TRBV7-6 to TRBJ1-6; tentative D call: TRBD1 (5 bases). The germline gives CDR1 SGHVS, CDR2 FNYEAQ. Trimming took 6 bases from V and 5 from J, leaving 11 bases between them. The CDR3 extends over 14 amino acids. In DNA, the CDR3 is TGTGCCAGCAGAGACAGAATCGATAATTCACCCCTCCACTTT. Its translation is CASRDRIDNSPLHF.

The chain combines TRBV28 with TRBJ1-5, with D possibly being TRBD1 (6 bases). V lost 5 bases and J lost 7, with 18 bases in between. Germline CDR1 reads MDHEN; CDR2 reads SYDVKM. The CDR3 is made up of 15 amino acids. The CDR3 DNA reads TGTGCCAGCAGTCCGGAAACAGGGTTAGGCCAGCCCCAGCATTTT. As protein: CASSPETGLGQPQHF.

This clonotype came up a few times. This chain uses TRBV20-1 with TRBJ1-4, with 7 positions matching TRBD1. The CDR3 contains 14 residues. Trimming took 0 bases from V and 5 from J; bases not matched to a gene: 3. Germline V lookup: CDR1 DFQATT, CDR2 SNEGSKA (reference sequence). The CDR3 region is CSAREGRGNEKLFF. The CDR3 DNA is TGCAGTGCTAGAGAGGGCAGGGGGAATGAAAAACTGTTTTTT.

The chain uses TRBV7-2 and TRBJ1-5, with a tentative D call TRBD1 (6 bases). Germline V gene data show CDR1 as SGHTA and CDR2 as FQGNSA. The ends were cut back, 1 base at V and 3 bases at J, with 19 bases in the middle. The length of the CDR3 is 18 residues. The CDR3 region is CASSLVAGTKMNNQPQHF. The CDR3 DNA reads TGTGCCAGCAGCTTAGTGGCAGGGACAAAAATGAACAATCAGCCCCAGCATTTT. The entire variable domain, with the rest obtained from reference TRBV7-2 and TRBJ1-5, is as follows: GAGVSQSPSNKVTEKGKDVELRCDPISGHTALYWYRQSLGQGLEFLIYFQGNSAPDKSGLPSDRFSAERTGGSVSTLTIQRTQQEDSAVYLCASSLVAGTKMNNQPQHFGDGTRLSIL.

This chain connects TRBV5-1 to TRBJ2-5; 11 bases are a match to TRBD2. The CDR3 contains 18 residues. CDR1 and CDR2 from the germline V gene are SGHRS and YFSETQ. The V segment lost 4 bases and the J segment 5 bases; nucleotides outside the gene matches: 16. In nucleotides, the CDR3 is TGCGCCAGCAGCGATTTAGCGGGGGGGCCCACCCACGCGGAGACCCAGTACTTC. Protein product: CASSDLAGGPTHAETQYF.

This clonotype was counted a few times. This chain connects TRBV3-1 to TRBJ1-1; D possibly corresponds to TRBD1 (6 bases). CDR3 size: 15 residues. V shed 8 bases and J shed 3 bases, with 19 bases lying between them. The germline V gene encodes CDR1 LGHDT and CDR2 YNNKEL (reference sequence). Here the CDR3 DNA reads TGTGCCAGCCTCAAGTGGGGGGGCGGGTACACTGAAGCTTTCTTT. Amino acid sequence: CASLKWGGGYTEAFF.

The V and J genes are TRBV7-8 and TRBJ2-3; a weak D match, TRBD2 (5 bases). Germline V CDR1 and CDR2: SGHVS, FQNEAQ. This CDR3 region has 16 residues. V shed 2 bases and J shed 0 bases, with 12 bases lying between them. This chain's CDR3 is CASSLIRLTSTDTQYF. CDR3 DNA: TGTGCCAGCAGCTTAATTCGACTAACTAGCACAGATACGCAGTATTTT.

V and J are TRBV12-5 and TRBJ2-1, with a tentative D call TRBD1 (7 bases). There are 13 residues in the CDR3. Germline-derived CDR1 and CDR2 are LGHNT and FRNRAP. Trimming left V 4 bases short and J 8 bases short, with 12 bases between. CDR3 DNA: TGTGCTAGTGGTTCAGACAGGGAGGATGAGCAGTTCTTC. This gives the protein CASGSDREDEQFF.

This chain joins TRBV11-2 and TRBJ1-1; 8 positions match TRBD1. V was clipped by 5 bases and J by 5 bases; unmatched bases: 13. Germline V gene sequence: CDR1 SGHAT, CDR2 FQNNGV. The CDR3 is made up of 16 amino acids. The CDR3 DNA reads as TGTGCCAGCAGCCTTATCGGACAGGGTGGTATTACTGAAGCTTTCTTT. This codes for CASSLIGQGGITEAFF.

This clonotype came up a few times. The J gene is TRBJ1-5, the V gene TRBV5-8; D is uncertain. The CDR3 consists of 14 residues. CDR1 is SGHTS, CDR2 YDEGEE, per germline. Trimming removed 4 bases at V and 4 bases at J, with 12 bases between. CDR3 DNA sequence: TGTGCCAGCAGCCACGCCAGCGCTAATCAGCCCCAGCATTTT. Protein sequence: CASSHASANQPQHF.

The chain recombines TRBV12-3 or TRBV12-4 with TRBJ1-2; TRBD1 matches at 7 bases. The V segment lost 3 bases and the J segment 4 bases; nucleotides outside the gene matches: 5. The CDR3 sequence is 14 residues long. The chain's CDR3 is CASSFGTEFYGYTF. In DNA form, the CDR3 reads TGTGCCAGCAGTTTTGGGACAGAGTTCTATGGCTACACCTTC.